This record concerns one T cell receptor beta chain sequence. The sample comes from a study of T cell responses to AZD1222 COVID-19 vaccine. Measured with immunoSEQ multiplex PCR; TCRdb has only the in-frame clones, and not every one. The profile covers 80,000 to 100,000 clones, with approximately 85% appearing a single time and 9% to 13% taken by the ten largest. CDR3 size: 13 residues. V was pared by 4 bases and J by 2 bases, with 10 bases between. Germline V CDR1 and CDR2: SGHKS, YYEKEE (reference sequence). This chain uses TRBV5-5 with TRBJ2-7; D is unclear. This sequence originates from an adult who received the AZD1222 COVID-19 vaccine. Sequenced here: peripheral blood, sampled 28 days after the second AZD1222 dose. In DNA form, the CDR3 reads TGTGCCAGCAGCATCCGGGTACCCTACGAGCAGTACTTC. This sequence encodes CASSIRVPYEQYF.